This T cell receptor (beta chain) stems from a study of T cells after yellow fever vaccination. TCRdb re-analysed the 5' RACE reads in MiXCR, keeping a single row per CDR3 protein. This table has some 150,000 distinct CDR3 sequences, around 9.7% appearing once. Trimming cost V 3 bases and J 8 bases, with 14 bases left between them. Per germline, CDR1 SGHRS and CDR2 YFSETQ. The CDR3 sequence is 13 residues long. This clonotype was detected a few times. The sequences come from CD8+ T cells sorted from PBMCs, collected 45 days after the yellow fever booster vaccination. The receptor was derived from a man aged 18 to 35 who received the YFV17D yellow fever vaccine. The rearrangement links TRBV5-1 to TRBJ1-2; D may be TRBD1 (5 bases). The chain's CDR3 is CASSSGGARGYTF. DNA for the CDR3: TGCGCCAGCAGCTCGGGGGGAGCGCGCGGCTACACCTTC.